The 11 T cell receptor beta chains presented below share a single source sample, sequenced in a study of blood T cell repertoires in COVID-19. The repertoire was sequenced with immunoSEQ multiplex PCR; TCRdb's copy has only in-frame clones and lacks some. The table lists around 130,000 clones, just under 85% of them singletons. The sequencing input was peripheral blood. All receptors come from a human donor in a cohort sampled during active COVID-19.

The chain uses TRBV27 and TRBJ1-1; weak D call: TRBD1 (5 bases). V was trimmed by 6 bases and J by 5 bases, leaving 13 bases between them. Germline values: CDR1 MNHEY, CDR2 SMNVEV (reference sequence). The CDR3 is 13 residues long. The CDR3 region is CASSLAGITEAFF. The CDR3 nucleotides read TGTGCCAGCAGCCTCGCAGGGATTACTGAAGCTTTCTTT.

CDR3 region: CASSPRASGGGEQFF. The CDR3 region has the DNA TGTGCCAGCAGCCCAAGGGCTAGCGGGGGTGGTGAGCAGTTCTTC. The chain employs TRBV3-1 (or the pseudogene TRBV3-2) and TRBJ2-1, with 10 bases identical to TRBD2. Germline-derived CDR1 and CDR2 are LGHDT and YNNKEL (reference sequence). The CDR3 has 15 residues. The V segment lost 4 bases and the J segment 9 bases; nucleotides outside the gene matches: 9.

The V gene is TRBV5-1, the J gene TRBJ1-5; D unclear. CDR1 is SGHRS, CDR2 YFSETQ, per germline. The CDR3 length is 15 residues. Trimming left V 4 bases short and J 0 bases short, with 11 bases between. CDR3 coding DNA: TGCGCCAGCAGCATGGACGGTAATAGCAATCAGCCCCAGCATTTT. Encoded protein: CASSMDGNSNQPQHF. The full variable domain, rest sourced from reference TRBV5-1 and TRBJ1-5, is KAGVTQTPRYLIKTRGQQVTLSCSPISGHRSVSWYQQTPGQGLQFLFEYFSETQRNKGNFPGRFSGRQFSNSRSEMNVSTLELGDSALYLCASSMDGNSNQPQHFGDGTRLSIL.

The CDR3 DNA is TGTGCCAGCAGCTACGGGGGAGATTCACCCCTCCACTTT. It yields the protein CASSYGGDSPLHF. The chain employs TRBV7-9 and TRBJ1-6; D is possibly TRBD1 (5 bases). The CDR3 is made up of 13 amino acids. Germline CDR1 reads SEHNR; CDR2 reads FQNEAQ (reference sequence). Trimming pared 4 bases from V and 8 bases from J, leaving 9 bases between.

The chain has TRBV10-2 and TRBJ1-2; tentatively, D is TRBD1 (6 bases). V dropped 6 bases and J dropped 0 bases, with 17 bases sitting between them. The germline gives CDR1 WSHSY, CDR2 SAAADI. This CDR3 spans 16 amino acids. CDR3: CASRGAEGHPNYGYTF. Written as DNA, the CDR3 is TGCGCCAGCAGGGGGGCCGAGGGACATCCTAACTATGGCTACACCTTC.

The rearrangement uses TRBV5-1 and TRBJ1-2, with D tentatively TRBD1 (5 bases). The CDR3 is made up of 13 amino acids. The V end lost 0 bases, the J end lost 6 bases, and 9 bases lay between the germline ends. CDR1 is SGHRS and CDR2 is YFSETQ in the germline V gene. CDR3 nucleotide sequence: TGCGCCAGCAGCTTGGAAGGGGTAGATGGCTACACCTTC. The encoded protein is CASSLEGVDGYTF.

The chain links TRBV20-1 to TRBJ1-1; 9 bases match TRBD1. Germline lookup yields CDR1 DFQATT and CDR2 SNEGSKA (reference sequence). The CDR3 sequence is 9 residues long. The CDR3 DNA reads TGCAGGCCGGGACAGGGTCCTTTCTTT. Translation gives CRPGQGPFF.

The CDR3 sequence is CASSLDRDGTQYF. The CDR3 DNA reads as TGTGCCAGCAGCCTCGACAGGGACGGGACCCAGTACTTC. V usage is TRBV11-1 and J usage is TRBJ2-5; 7 bases line up with TRBD1. In germline, CDR1 is SGHAT, CDR2 FQDESV (reference sequence). V lost 5 bases and J lost 7; bases outside the gene matches: 7. This CDR3 spans 13 amino acids.

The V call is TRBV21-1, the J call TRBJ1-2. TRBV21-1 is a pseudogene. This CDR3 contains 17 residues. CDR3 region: CASSKDSPGPGGYGYTF. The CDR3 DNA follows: TGTGCCAGCAGCAAAGATTCCCCGGGCCCTGGAGGCTATGGCTACACCTTC.

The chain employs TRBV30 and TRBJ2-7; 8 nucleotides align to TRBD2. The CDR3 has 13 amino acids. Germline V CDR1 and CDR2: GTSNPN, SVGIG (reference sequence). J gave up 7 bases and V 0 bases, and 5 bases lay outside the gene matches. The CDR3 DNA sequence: TGTGCCTGGAGTGTGGGACTAGGGCGAGAGCAGTACTTC. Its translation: CAWSVGLGREQYF.

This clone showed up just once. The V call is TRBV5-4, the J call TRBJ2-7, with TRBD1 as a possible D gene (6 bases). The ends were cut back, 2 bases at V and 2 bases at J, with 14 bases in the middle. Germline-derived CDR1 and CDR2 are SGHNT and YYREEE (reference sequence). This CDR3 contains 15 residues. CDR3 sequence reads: CASSLQGALTYEQYF. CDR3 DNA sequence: TGTGCCAGCAGCTTACAGGGCGCCCTAACCTACGAGCAGTACTTC.